The TCR beta chain described here comes from a study of T-cell reconstitution after alpha-beta-depleted transplantation in children. In this sample, this clonotype turned up many times. Its matching antigen is unknown. The study, taken as a whole, reports: Reportedly, only several hundred clones from non-depleted graft cells drove alpha-beta T-cell counts at about two months. T-cell counts and diversity at one year post-transplant came mainly from newly produced T cells.

This CDR3 contains 13 residues. Germline V gene lookup returns CDR1 SGHVS and CDR2 FNYEAQ. V lost 4 bases, J lost 7 bases, and 11 bases lay in between. Unique molecular identifiers featured in how the TCRbeta library was prepared. TCRdb reprocessed the PCR reads via MiXCR and lists one record per CDR3 protein. The data show about 300,000 distinct CDR3 sequences, with roughly 9.1% seen just once and just under 7.5% held by the top ten. The TCR originated in a boy under two years old with acute myeloid leukemia, due to receive a stem cell transplant. Sample: PBMCs, taken before TCRalphabeta/CD19-depleted stem cell transplant. The chain recombines TRBV7-6 with TRBJ2-1, with D possibly called TRBD1 or TRBD2 (5 bases each). The CDR3 is CASSWQGGNEQFF. Written as DNA, the CDR3 is TGTGCCAGCAGCTGGCAGGGCGGGAATGAGCAGTTCTTC. Using reference TRBV7-6 and TRBJ2-1 for the parts outside the CDR3, the full variable domain is GAGVSQSPRYKVTKRGQDVALRCDPISGHVSLYWYRQALGQGPEFLTYFNYEAQQDKSGLPNDRFSAERPEGSISTLTIQRTEQRDSAMYRCASSWQGGNEQFFGPGTRLTVL.